This TCR beta chain was identified during a study of T cells in narcolepsy. As for the study in general: Donors had narcolepsy type 1 or type 2, or were healthy controls. Notes on the study in general: Comparing one patient's CSF and blood CD4+ clonotypes highlighted HCRT- and TRIB2-specific autoreactive clonotypes.

The data were produced by immunoSEQ multiplex PCR, yet TCRdb's version contains in-frame clones alone and is incomplete. The sample carries fewer than 35,000 clones, around 80% recorded once. Germline V lookup: CDR1 SGHAT, CDR2 FQNNGV. CDR3 length: 13 residues. The ends were cut back, 7 bases at V and 2 bases at J, with 12 bases in the middle. Worth noting for this clone: Its matching antigen is unknown.

The specimen was CD45RA- memory CD4+ T cells from PBMCs. The chain uses TRBV11-2 and TRBJ2-7; TRBD1 might be the D (5 bases). This clonotype was sampled from a human donor with narcolepsy. CDR3 protein: CASTRTGTYEQYF. CDR3 nucleotide sequence: TGTGCCAGCACCCGAACAGGTACCTACGAGCAGTACTTC. The complete variable domain, with remaining parts taken from reference TRBV11-2 and TRBJ2-7, reads EAGVAQSPRYKIIEKRQSVAFWCNPISGHATLYWYQQILGQGPKLLIQFQNNGVVDDSQLPKDRFSAERLKGVDSTLKIQPAKLEDSAVYLCASTRTGTYEQYFGPGTRLTVT.